Shown below are 23 T cell receptor beta chains from a single sample sequenced in a study of human T cells and chemical hapten exposure. MiXCR, run by TCRdb on the RACE reads, gives a single entry per CDR3 protein. Among over 100,000 distinct CDR3 sequences listed, roughly 9% were seen once. Documented time point: healthy volunteer bleed at 2 weeks. Unfractionated whole blood yielded the extracted total RNA. Material for sequencing was whole blood. The receptors stem from a male donor in good health. Some clones in this sample may be carry-over from other donors' samples.

The table lists this clonotype with many counts. The chain recombines TRBV6-5 with TRBJ2-7; weak D call: TRBD2 (6 bases). V lost 4 bases to trimming and J lost 4 bases, with 17 bases between them. Germline V gene lookup returns CDR1 MNHEY and CDR2 SVGAGI. This CDR3 contains 15 residues. CDR3 bases: TGTGCCAGCAGTTCCCGACTAGACCCTCGATACGAGCAGTACTTC. Amino acids: CASSSRLDPRYEQYF.

The chain couples TRBV4-1 to TRBJ1-4; 7 nucleotides agree with TRBD1. The CDR3 consists of 15 residues. Germline CDR1 reads MGHRA; CDR2 reads YSYEKL. V was pared by 8 bases and J by 3 bases, with 9 bases of the junction left unmatched. The DNA of the CDR3 is TGCGCCAGCGGAACCCGACAGGGAGCTAATGAAAAACTGTTTTTT. Amino acids: CASGTRQGANEKLFF.

The chain carries TRBV12-3 or TRBV12-4 and TRBJ2-2; no clear D gene. V was pared by 0 bases and J by 0 bases, with 11 bases between. This CDR3 is built from 17 residues. For the CDR3, the DNA is TGTGCCAGCAGTTTAGCGGTCAGTTTCCCGAACACCGGGGAGCTGTTTTTT. As protein: CASSLAVSFPNTGELFF.

This clonotype was recorded a few times. The chain has TRBV20-1 and TRBJ2-2; D perhaps matches TRBD1 (6 bases). Germline V gene sequence: CDR1 DFQATT, CDR2 SNEGSKA (reference sequence). V was trimmed by 0 bases and J by 9 bases, leaving 14 bases between them. The length of the CDR3 is 14 residues. CDR3 DNA sequence: TGCAGTGCTAGAGATCGGGGCAGGGGATGGGAGCTGTTTTTT. Encoded protein: CSARDRGRGWELFF.

This clonotype was counted a few times. The J gene is TRBJ2-2, the V gene TRBV3-1, with TRBD2 matching over 11 bases. Trimming removed 5 bases from V and 6 bases from J; junction bases left unmatched: 5. Germline V CDR1 and CDR2: LGHDT, YNNKEL (reference sequence). This CDR3 has 15 amino acids. CDR3 nucleotides: TGTGCCAGCAGCTCACTAGCGGGAGAGGCCGGGGAGCTGTTTTTT. The encoded protein is CASSSLAGEAGELFF. The variable domain in full, with the rest retrieved from reference TRBV3-1 and TRBJ2-2, is DTAVSQTPKYLVTQMGNDKSIKCEQNLGHDTMYWYKQDSKKFLKIMFSYNNKELIINETVPNRFSPKSPDKAHLNLHINSLELGDSAVYFCASSSLAGEAGELFFGEGSRLTVL.

There are a few counts of this clonotype. The gene calls are TRBV5-1 and TRBJ1-1, with TRBD1 identical over 9 bases. Germline lookup yields CDR1 SGHRS and CDR2 YFSETQ. This CDR3 comprises 16 residues. The J segment lost 0 bases and the V segment lost 6 bases, leaving 9 bases of the junction unmatched. The CDR3 DNA sequence: TGCGCCAGCACCACGGGGGACAGGGACATGAACACTGAAGCTTTCTTT. It is translated as CASTTGDRDMNTEAFF.

The V and J genes are TRBV6-2 or TRBV6-3 and TRBJ2-2, with unresolved D. The CDR3 contains 13 residues. V lost 2 bases to trimming and J lost 2 bases, with 3 bases between them. Germline CDR1 is MNHEY and CDR2 is SVGEGT. The CDR3 DNA sequence: TGTGCCAGCAGTTACCTCAACACCGGGGAGCTGTTTTTT. It is translated as CASSYLNTGELFF.

At least ten counts were recorded for this clonotype. The J gene is TRBJ1-5, the V gene TRBV7-8, with a weak D call TRBD1 (5 bases). The CDR3 spans 17 residues. The germline V gene encodes CDR1 SGHVS and CDR2 FQNEAQ. V lost 0 bases and J 6 bases, leaving 18 bases between the germline ends. CDR3: CASSLARGLQGSQPQHF. The CDR3 nucleotides are TGTGCCAGCAGCTTAGCCCGGGGTCTCCAGGGTAGTCAGCCCCAGCATTTT.

The chain carries TRBV21-1 and TRBJ1-2; TRBD1 is the table's D call, not checked against the DNA. TRBV21-1 is deemed a pseudogene. CDR3 size: 15 residues. The CDR3 region has the DNA TGTGCCAGCAGCAAAGGAGGGACAGCAAACTATGGCTACACCTTC. It encodes CASSKGGTANYGYTF.

Turning to this clonotype: This sequence may be a read error, since a much larger clone differs from it by one base. The genes are TRBV6-2 or TRBV6-3 and TRBJ2-3; D call uncertain. Trimming pared 2 bases from V and 5 bases from J, leaving 8 bases between. The CDR3 extends over 13 amino acids. Germline CDR1 MNHEY, CDR2 SVGEGT. The DNA for the CDR3 is TGTGCCAGCAGTTACCGCAGATTAGATACGCAGTATTTT. The encoded protein is CASSYRRLDTQYF.

This clonotype was seen only a few times. The chain carries TRBV7-9 and TRBJ2-5, with a tentative D call TRBD2 (6 bases). The germline V gene has CDR1 SEHNR and CDR2 FQNEAQ (reference sequence). This CDR3 spans 14 amino acids. V lost 5 bases to trimming and J lost 2 bases, with 12 bases between them. CDR3 sequence: CASSPLRGQETQYF. CDR3 DNA sequence: TGTGCCAGCAGCCCCCTTCGGGGGCAAGAGACCCAGTACTTC.

The chain joins TRBV7-2 to TRBJ2-7; 10 bases are shared with TRBD1. V was clipped by 1 base and J by 5 bases; unmatched bases: 5. Germline V gene lookup returns CDR1 SGHTA and CDR2 FQGNSA. This CDR3 comprises 15 residues. The CDR3 is CASSLVGQGPDEQYF. Here the CDR3 DNA reads TGTGCCAGCAGCTTAGTGGGACAGGGGCCCGACGAGCAGTACTTC.

This chain connects TRBV27 to TRBJ1-5; D gene uncertain. Trimming pared 1 base from V and 5 bases from J, leaving 6 bases between. The CDR3 is made up of 13 amino acids. Germline V lookup: CDR1 MNHEY, CDR2 SMNVEV (reference sequence). CDR3 DNA sequence: TGTGCCAGCAGTTTATACGGGGATCAGCCCCAGCATTTT. Translated: CASSLYGDQPQHF.

This clonotype showed up many times. This sequence joins TRBV6-5 and TRBJ1-2, with TRBD1 identical over 8 bases. This CDR3 spans 15 amino acids. Trimming at V came to 2 bases and at J to 4 bases, leaving 6 bases not matched to a gene. Germline values: CDR1 MNHEY, CDR2 SVGAGI. This CDR3 reads CASSYTPTGAYGYTF. The CDR3 DNA sequence: TGTGCCAGCAGTTACACACCGACAGGGGCCTATGGCTACACCTTC.

The sample holds many counts of this clonotype. V and J are TRBV9 and TRBJ2-3, with TRBD2 matching 10 bases. Looked up from germline, CDR1 is SGDLS and CDR2 is YYNGEE. The V gene end was trimmed by 5 bases and the J gene end by 7 bases; junction bases not matched to a gene: 13. The CDR3 runs to 16 residues. CDR3 residues: CASSSTLAGAANTQYF. The CDR3 region has the DNA TGTGCCAGCAGTTCCACCCTAGCGGGGGCCGCAAATACGCAGTATTTT.

This clonotype was counted only a few times. The V and J genes are TRBV5-1 and TRBJ2-7; perhaps TRBD1 as D (5 bases). V shed 2 bases and J shed 2 bases, with 11 bases lying between them. The CDR3 is 14 residues long. From germline, CDR1 is SGHRS and CDR2 YFSETQ. CDR3 protein: CASSLDQGPYEQYF. The DNA for the CDR3 is TGCGCCAGCAGCTTAGACCAGGGTCCCTACGAGCAGTACTTC.

This clonotype showed up many times. The chain couples TRBV2 to TRBJ2-2, with 7 bases lining up with TRBD2. Losses at the gene ends were 4 bases for V and 6 bases for J; bases not matched to a gene: 5. The CDR3 totals 14 residues. Germline loops: CDR1 SNHLY, CDR2 FYNNEI. The CDR3 nucleotides are TGTGCCAGCAGTGTAGGACTAGTCCCCGGGGAGCTGTTTTTT. Its translation is CASSVGLVPGELFF.

The table lists this clonotype with a few counts. V and J are TRBV5-1 and TRBJ2-1; 11 bases align to TRBD2. In germline, CDR1 is SGHRS, CDR2 YFSETQ. Germline trimming cut 5 bases from V and 2 bases from J; bases unmatched to any gene: 12. This CDR3 is 18 amino acids long. The CDR3 sequence: CASSTGSGGGPPYNEQFF. The CDR3 DNA sequence: TGCGCCAGCAGTACGGGTAGCGGGGGGGGACCCCCCTACAATGAGCAGTTCTTC. The complete variable domain, with remaining parts taken from reference TRBV5-1 and TRBJ2-1, reads KAGVTQTPRYLIKTRGQQVTLSCSPISGHRSVSWYQQTPGQGLQFLFEYFSETQRNKGNFPGRFSGRQFSNSRSEMNVSTLELGDSALYLCASSTGSGGGPPYNEQFFGPGTRLTVL.

CDR3: CASRKQGAFNNEQFF. The CDR3 nucleotides read TGTGCCAGCAGGAAACAGGGGGCTTTCAACAATGAGCAGTTCTTC. The chain joins TRBV12-3 or TRBV12-4 to TRBJ2-1; the match to TRBD1 covers 9 bases. This CDR3 spans 15 amino acids. Trimming removed 6 bases from V and 5 bases from J; junction bases left unmatched: 8.

The chain's CDR3 is CASSLTTGDSYNEQFF. The CDR3 nucleotides are TGTGCCAGCAGCTTAACTACAGGGGACTCCTACAATGAGCAGTTCTTC. V gene TRBV7-6 combines with J gene TRBJ2-1; TRBD1 aligns across 7 bases. Germline V gene data show CDR1 as SGHVS and CDR2 as FNYEAQ. This CDR3 has 16 residues. V lost 2 bases, J lost 0 bases, and 4 bases stayed unmatched.

This clonotype was recorded at least ten times. V gene TRBV7-9 combines with J gene TRBJ2-5; TRBD1 might be the D (5 bases). This CDR3 comprises 13 residues. Germline V CDR1 and CDR2: SEHNR, FQNEAQ (reference sequence). Trimming left V 6 bases short and J 5 bases short, with 13 bases between. Here the CDR3 DNA reads TGTGCCAGCAGACCCACAGGTGGCGAGACCCAGTACTTC. Translation gives CASRPTGGETQYF.

The chain is built from TRBV13 and TRBJ2-2; 7 bases fit TRBD2. Per the germline V gene, CDR1 is PRHDT and CDR2 is FYEKMQ (reference sequence). The CDR3 runs 16 residues. J was trimmed by 6 bases and V by 0 bases; bases with no gene match: 7. CDR3 DNA sequence: TGTGCCAGCAGCTTAGGCCGGGACTACGGATCCGGGGAGCTGTTTTTT. Encoded protein: CASSLGRDYGSGELFF.

This clonotype was recorded at least ten times. This chain uses TRBV9 with TRBJ2-7; D unclear. Trimming cost V 0 bases and J 2 bases, with 9 bases left between them. The germline V gene encodes CDR1 SGDLS and CDR2 YYNGEE. CDR3 size: 14 residues. The CDR3 DNA sequence: TGTGCCAGCAGCGTAGGTGCAGCCGCCTACGAGCAGTACTTC. Protein: CASSVGAAAYEQYF.